One and the same sample provided the 31 T cell receptor beta chains below, sequenced in a study of CD8+ T cells in alopecia areata. As for treatment: oral pan-JAK inhibitor, 5-10 mg twice daily. Following RNA extraction, reverse transcription yielded cDNA that acted as the sequencing template. The data were produced by immunoSEQ multiplex PCR, yet TCRdb's version contains in-frame clones alone and is incomplete. The repertoire consists of some 200,000 clones, with about three fifths occurring once and the leading ten covering about 12%. The sequencing here drew on CD8+ T cells sorted from blood, taken at week 24, from a patient treated with tofacitinib. These receptors were collected from a human donor with alopecia areata.

The rearrangement uses TRBV18 and TRBJ2-1; 8 bases fit TRBD2. J was trimmed by 0 bases and V by 2 bases; bases with no gene match: 6. This CDR3 is 17 amino acids long. Germline lookup yields CDR1 KGHSH and CDR2 LQKENI. The CDR3 DNA follows: TGTGCCAGCTCACCAAATGCGGGGGGCGCCTCCTACAATGAGCAGTTCTTC. The encoded protein is CASSPNAGGASYNEQFF.

This chain uses TRBV5-1 with TRBJ1-4; no firm D call. The V and J ends lost 1 base and 4 bases respectively, with 8 bases between them. CDR3 length: 14 amino acids. Germline V gene sequence: CDR1 SGHRS, CDR2 YFSETQ. The CDR3 here is CASSLYSSNEKLFF. In DNA form, the CDR3 reads TGCGCCAGCAGCTTGTACAGCAGTAATGAAAAACTGTTTTTT.

This clone has just a few counts. The V gene is TRBV14, the J gene TRBJ2-5; no clear D. The CDR3 consists of 15 residues. Germline assignment: CDR1 SGHDN and CDR2 FVKESK. V was clipped by 3 bases and J by 5 bases, with 16 bases between them. CDR3 sequence: CASSHESTLVETQYF. The CDR3 nucleotides read TGTGCCAGCAGCCACGAATCGACACTCGTGGAGACCCAGTACTTC.

This chain connects TRBV7-8 to TRBJ2-3; 7 bases map to TRBD2. With 2 bases clipped from V and 5 bases from J, the junction kept 10 bases outside the gene matches. CDR3 length: 16 residues. Germline V gene lookup returns CDR1 SGHVS and CDR2 FQNEAQ. The CDR3 DNA reads as TGTGCCAGCAGCTTAAGACAAGCGGGGCTAGAAGATACGCAGTATTTT. Amino acids: CASSLRQAGLEDTQYF.

The rearrangement joins TRBV25-1 to TRBJ2-6, with D possibly being TRBD1 (5 bases). V lost 3 bases, J lost 4 bases, and 13 bases lay in between. Germline V gene lookup returns CDR1 MGHDK and CDR2 SYGVNS. This CDR3 contains 16 residues. The CDR3 loop is CASSDPQGPGANVLTF. CDR3 bases: TGTGCCAGCAGTGACCCCCAGGGTCCCGGGGCCAACGTCCTGACTTTC.

In its sample, this clone was seen a few times. The genes are TRBV30 and TRBJ1-6, with unresolved D. The CDR3 has 15 amino acids. Trimming pared 4 bases from V and 7 bases from J, leaving 17 bases between. Germline V gene data show CDR1 as GTSNPN and CDR2 as SVGIG (reference sequence). The CDR3 loop is CAWTGSFAGNSPLHF. For the CDR3, the DNA is TGTGCCTGGACCGGTTCGTTTGCGGGGAATTCACCCCTCCACTTT.

The rearrangement uses TRBV7-9 and TRBJ2-5; weak D call: TRBD1 (6 bases). Trimming pared 5 bases from V and 2 bases from J, leaving 18 bases between. Germline V gives CDR1 SEHNR, CDR2 FQNEAQ (reference sequence). The CDR3 is 16 residues long. Here the CDR3 DNA reads TGTGCCAGCAGCCGACCTCCCGGACAGACTCAAGAGACCCAGTACTTC. Translated, it gives CASSRPPGQTQETQYF.

This rearrangement joins TRBV6-5 to TRBJ1-6, with 8 bases identical to TRBD1. The V and J ends lost 6 bases and 9 bases, in that order; junction bases with no gene match: 4. The CDR3 is 13 amino acids. The germline V gene has CDR1 MNHEY and CDR2 SVGAGI. DNA for the CDR3: TGTGCCAGCAGGGTGACAGGGGTTTCACCCCTCCACTTT. Its protein product is CASRVTGVSPLHF.

This clone was seen a few times. The chain is built from TRBV25-1 and TRBJ1-2; no reliable D call. The CDR3 runs 12 residues. Germline CDR1 is MGHDK and CDR2 is SYGVNS. The V gene lost 4 bases and the J gene lost 8 bases, with 11 bases spanning the gap. The CDR3 nucleotides read TGTGCCAGCAGTGGGTACATGGAAGGCTACACCTTC. This encodes CASSGYMEGYTF.

The chain carries TRBV6-6 and TRBJ1-1, with 7 bases lining up with TRBD1. The CDR3 consists of 13 residues. Germline trimming cut 2 bases from V and 6 bases from J; bases unmatched to any gene: 3. Germline V lookup: CDR1 MNHNY, CDR2 SVGAGI (reference sequence). The CDR3 is CASSYGQGAEAFF. CDR3 coding DNA: TGTGCCAGCAGTTACGGGCAGGGGGCTGAAGCTTTCTTT.

The chain recombines TRBV2 with TRBJ2-7; 8 nucleotides line up with TRBD2. Germline V gives CDR1 SNHLY, CDR2 FYNNEI. The CDR3 contains 15 residues. Trimming removed 4 bases from V and 7 bases from J; junction bases left unmatched: 12. The CDR3 DNA sequence: TGTGCCAGCAGTGCCCCCGGGAGGGGCTACTGGGAGCAGTACTTC. This codes for CASSAPGRGYWEQYF.

This clone was seen a handful of times. The rearrangement joins TRBV29-1 to TRBJ1-3; 9 bases line up with TRBD1. Germline V gene data show CDR1 as SQVTM and CDR2 as ANQGSEA. The V segment lost 6 bases and the J segment 2 bases; nucleotides outside the gene matches: 8. CDR3 length equals 15 residues. In DNA form, the CDR3 reads TGCAGCGTCTCAACAGGGGGCTTAGCTGGAAACACCATATATTTT. Its protein product is CSVSTGGLAGNTIYF. The full variable domain, in which reference TRBV29-1 and TRBJ1-3 provide the parts outside the CDR3, is SAVISQKPSRDICQRGTSLTIQCQVDSQVTMMFWYRQQPGQSLTLIATANQGSEATYESGFVIDKFPISRPNLTFSTLTVSNMSPEDSSIYLCSVSTGGLAGNTIYFGEGSWLTVV.

As to this clone: At one of its ends the junction is not consistent with the germline gene, which may arise from a read error. This chain uses TRBV29-1 with TRBJ2-7, with D unresolved. Germline loops: CDR1 SQVTM, CDR2 ANQGSEA. This CDR3 spans 11 amino acids. The CDR3 region has the DNA TGCAGCGTTGTTCGTTCCTACAAGCAGTACTTC. Translation gives CSVVRSYKQYF.

V is TRBV30 and J is TRBJ2-1; no reliable D call. Germline assignment: CDR1 GTSNPN and CDR2 SVGIG (reference sequence). V lost 0 bases, J lost 0 bases, and 9 bases lay in between. The CDR3 loop spans 15 amino acids. The CDR3 protein is CAWSVYVSSYNEQFF. CDR3 nucleotide sequence: TGTGCCTGGAGTGTATATGTATCCTCCTACAATGAGCAGTTCTTC.

The chain employs TRBV5-5 and TRBJ2-2; perhaps TRBD1 as D (6 bases). The CDR3 sequence is 17 residues long. CDR1 is SGHKS, CDR2 YYEKEE, per germline (reference sequence). V lost 0 bases to trimming and J lost 0 bases, with 12 bases between them. In DNA, the CDR3 is TGTGCCAGCAGCTTGGGGCGGGCAGGGGCGAACACCGGGGAGCTGTTTTTT. This encodes CASSLGRAGANTGELFF.

This chain uses TRBV11-2 with TRBJ1-1, with D perhaps TRBD1 (5 bases). Germline CDR1 reads SGHAT; CDR2 reads FQNNGV. The CDR3 consists of 16 residues. V lost 1 base to trimming and J lost 1 base, with 13 bases between them. CDR3 nucleotide sequence: TGTGCCAGCAGCTTAGGGACGGGGGAGGAGAACACTGAAGCTTTCTTT. Translated: CASSLGTGEENTEAFF. Variable domain in full (rest from reference TRBV11-2 and TRBJ1-1): EAGVAQSPRYKIIEKRQSVAFWCNPISGHATLYWYQQILGQGPKLLIQFQNNGVVDDSQLPKDRFSAERLKGVDSTLKIQPAKLEDSAVYLCASSLGTGEENTEAFFGQGTRLTVV.

This clone has just a few counts. The rearrangement links TRBV14 to TRBJ2-1; no clear D. The CDR3 covers 12 residues. Germline V gives CDR1 SGHDN, CDR2 FVKESK. The V and J ends lost 4 bases and 5 bases respectively, with 6 bases between them. The CDR3 here is CASSPSNNEQFF. The CDR3 nucleotides are TGTGCCAGCAGCCCGTCCAACAATGAGCAGTTCTTC.

The chain combines TRBV30 with TRBJ2-5; D not certain. Trimming removed 3 bases at V and 2 bases at J, with 7 bases between. The CDR3 spans 12 residues. Germline CDR1 reads GTSNPN; CDR2 reads SVGIG (reference sequence). The CDR3 DNA sequence: TGTGCCTGGAGGACAACGCAAGAGACCCAGTACTTC. Its protein product is CAWRTTQETQYF.

The chain has TRBV5-1 and TRBJ2-7; 7 bases are shared with TRBD1. Germline V gives CDR1 SGHRS, CDR2 YFSETQ. V was pared by 4 bases and J by 3 bases, with 7 bases of the junction left unmatched. This CDR3 comprises 14 residues. The CDR3 bases are TGCGCCAGCAGCGGTGGACAGGTGCGCTACGAGCAGTACTTC. Its protein product is CASSGGQVRYEQYF.

A single count supports this clone. V is TRBV10-3 and J is TRBJ2-5, with TRBD1 as a possible D gene (6 bases). Trimming took 4 bases from V and 5 from J, leaving 11 bases between them. CDR1 and CDR2 from the germline V gene are ENHRY and SYGVKD. The CDR3 has 13 residues. CDR3: CAISGTVGETQYF. The CDR3 DNA follows: TGTGCCATCAGTGGGACAGTGGGGGAGACCCAGTACTTC.

This clone occurred many times. The chain recombines TRBV5-1 with TRBJ1-2; 9 nucleotides match TRBD1. The germline V gene has CDR1 SGHRS and CDR2 YFSETQ. CDR3 size: 16 residues. V dropped 4 bases and J dropped 6; count of bases not matched to a gene: 13. This chain's CDR3 is CASSPFPGTGIDGYTF. The DNA of the CDR3 is TGCGCCAGCAGCCCCTTTCCCGGGACAGGGATCGATGGCTACACCTTC. The whole variable domain, remainder taken from reference TRBV5-1 and TRBJ1-2, is KAGVTQTPRYLIKTRGQQVTLSCSPISGHRSVSWYQQTPGQGLQFLFEYFSETQRNKGNFPGRFSGRQFSNSRSEMNVSTLELGDSALYLCASSPFPGTGIDGYTFGSGTRLTVV.

The chain joins TRBV6-1 to TRBJ1-5; D unclear. Germline assignment: CDR1 MNHNS and CDR2 SASEGT. This CDR3 comprises 15 residues. V was clipped by 1 base and J by 2 bases, with 9 bases between them. The CDR3 DNA sequence: TGTGCCAGCAGTGAAGGAGATAGTCGCAATCAGCCCCAGCATTTT. Encoded protein: CASSEGDSRNQPQHF.

The rearrangement joins TRBV20-1 to TRBJ2-5; no reliable D call. The CDR3 extends over 11 amino acids. Trimming took 5 bases from V and 5 from J, leaving 9 bases between them. Germline V gene sequence: CDR1 DFQATT, CDR2 SNEGSKA (reference sequence). CDR3 sequence: CSAPELETQYF. The CDR3 DNA sequence: TGCAGTGCTCCCGAGTTGGAGACCCAGTACTTC.

V gene TRBV5-6 combines with J gene TRBJ2-2; D unclear. The germline V gene encodes CDR1 SGHDT and CDR2 YYEEEE. CDR3 size: 13 residues. V lost 0 bases and J lost 2, with 2 bases in between. The CDR3 bases are TGTGCCAGCAGCTTGGCCAACACCGGGGAGCTGTTTTTT. It codes for CASSLANTGELFF. Using reference TRBV5-6 and TRBJ2-2 for the parts outside the CDR3, the full variable domain is DAGVTQSPTHLIKTRGQQVTLRCSPKSGHDTVSWYQQALGQGPQFIFQYYEEEERQRGNFPDRFSGHQFPNYSSELNVNALLLGDSALYLCASSLANTGELFFGEGSRLTVL.

V usage is TRBV11-2 and J usage is TRBJ1-2; 12 nucleotides match TRBD1. The trim removed 5 bases at V and 5 bases at J, leaving 3 bases unmatched. Germline V gene sequence: CDR1 SGHAT, CDR2 FQNNGV. The CDR3 is 14 amino acids. The CDR3 loop is CASSVGQGAYGYTF. CDR3 DNA sequence: TGTGCCAGCAGCGTGGGACAGGGGGCTTATGGCTACACCTTC.

This chain joins TRBV6-5 and TRBJ2-5; D is perhaps TRBD1 or TRBD2 (7 bases each). Trimming cost V 6 bases and J 5 bases, with 19 bases left between them. CDR1 is MNHEY and CDR2 is SVGAGI in the germline V gene. The CDR3 is 15 residues long. The CDR3 DNA reads as TGTGCCAGCAGCGCAGGGGGAGCGGGGAGGGAGACCCAGTACTTC. This encodes CASSAGGAGRETQYF.

This clone was counted between two and nine times. The V and J genes are TRBV7-8 and TRBJ2-7; 7 positions agree with TRBD1. This CDR3 comprises 13 residues. V shed 4 bases, J shed 3 bases, and the junction held 3 bases outside the gene matches. Germline V gene data show CDR1 as SGHVS and CDR2 as FQNEAQ. The CDR3 sequence: CASSYGQDYEQYF. Written as DNA, the CDR3 is TGTGCCAGCAGCTACGGACAGGACTACGAGCAGTACTTC.

The rearrangement joins TRBV27 to TRBJ2-7; 9 bases align to TRBD1. Unmatched junction bases numbered 5, after V lost 6 bases and J lost 2 bases. The germline CDR1 and CDR2 sequences are MNHEY and SMNVEV (reference sequence). This CDR3 spans 14 amino acids. The CDR3 protein is CASSLGTGPYEQYF. In DNA, the CDR3 is TGTGCCAGCAGCCTCGGGACAGGGCCCTACGAGCAGTACTTC.

The chain recombines TRBV5-1 with TRBJ1-1; D is ambiguous. Germline V CDR1 and CDR2: SGHRS, YFSETQ. The CDR3 is 13 residues long. Between the trimmed V and J ends, which lost 1 base and 2 bases, there was a span of 6 bases. This CDR3 reads CASSLTGNTEAFF. CDR3 bases: TGCGCCAGCAGCTTGACGGGAAACACTGAAGCTTTCTTT.

This clone has only a few counts. The DNA for the CDR3 is TGTGCCAGCAGCTGGGGACGGCCCTCCTACGAGCAGTACTTC. Protein sequence: CASSWGRPSYEQYF. V and J are TRBV5-6 and TRBJ2-7; D possibly matches TRBD1 or TRBD2 (5 bases each). There are 14 residues in the CDR3. Deletions cut 3 bases from V and 0 bases from J, with 10 bases between. CDR1 and CDR2 (germline): SGHDT, YYEEEE.

The chain couples TRBV11-2 to TRBJ2-2; D may be TRBD2 (5 bases). Germline V lookup: CDR1 SGHAT, CDR2 FQNNGV. The CDR3 is 12 amino acids. V dropped 5 bases and J dropped 7 bases, with 8 bases sitting between them. Written as DNA, the CDR3 is TGTGCCAGCAGCAAACTAGACGGGGAGCTGTTTTTT. As protein: CASSKLDGELFF.